The TCR beta chain under discussion was sequenced for a study of response to subunit inactivated influenza vaccine. Overall study results and limits: After each seasonal influenza vaccination, few new T cells are recruited, the authors suggested.

Points on this clonotype: Its target is not known.

The CDR3 is made up of 14 amino acids. V was shortened by 2 bases and J by 3 bases, with 10 bases between the two germline ends. CDR1 and CDR2 from the germline V gene are LNHDA and SQIVND (reference sequence). TCRdb independently ran MiXCR on the RT-PCR reads; one entry per CDR3 protein. This table has about 800,000 distinct CDR3 sequences, around 20% appearing once. The TCR comes from a man aged 50-59 years who received an inactivated influenza vaccine. The gene calls are TRBV19 and TRBJ2-5, with TRBD1 as a possible D gene (5 bases). The sample in question was PBMCs from blood, obtained about 5 days after vaccination. In DNA form, the CDR3 reads TGTGCCAGTAGTATAAGGGGAAGCGAAGAGACCCAGTACTTC. This gives the protein CASSIRGSEETQYF.